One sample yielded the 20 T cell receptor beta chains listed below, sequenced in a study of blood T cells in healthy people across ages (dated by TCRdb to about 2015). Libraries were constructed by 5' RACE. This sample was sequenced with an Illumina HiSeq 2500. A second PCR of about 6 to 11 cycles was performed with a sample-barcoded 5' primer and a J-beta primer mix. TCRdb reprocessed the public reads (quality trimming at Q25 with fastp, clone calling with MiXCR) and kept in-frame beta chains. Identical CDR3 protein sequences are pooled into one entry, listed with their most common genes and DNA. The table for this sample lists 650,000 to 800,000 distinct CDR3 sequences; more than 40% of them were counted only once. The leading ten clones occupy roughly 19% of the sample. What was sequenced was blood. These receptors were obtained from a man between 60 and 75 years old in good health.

CDR3 residues: CSASGGGSNEQFF. In DNA, the CDR3 is TGCAGTGCTAGCGGGGGGGGTAGCAATGAGCAGTTCTTC. The rearrangement links TRBV20-1 to TRBJ2-1, with 8 positions matching TRBD2. The CDR3 is 13 residues long. Trimming cost V 3 bases and J 6 bases; bases outside gene matches: 4. The germline V gene encodes CDR1 DFQATT and CDR2 SNEGSKA (reference sequence).

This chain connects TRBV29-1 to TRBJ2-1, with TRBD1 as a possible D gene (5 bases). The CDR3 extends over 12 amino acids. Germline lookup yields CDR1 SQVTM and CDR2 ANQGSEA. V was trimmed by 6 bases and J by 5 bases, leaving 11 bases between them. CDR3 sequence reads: CSVRRDHNEQFF. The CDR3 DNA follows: TGCAGCGTCCGCAGGGATCACAATGAGCAGTTCTTC.

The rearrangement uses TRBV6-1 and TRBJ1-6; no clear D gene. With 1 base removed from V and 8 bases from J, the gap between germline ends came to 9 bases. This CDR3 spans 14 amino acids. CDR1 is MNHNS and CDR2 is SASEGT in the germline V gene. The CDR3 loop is CASSEGVWDSPLHF. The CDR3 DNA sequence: TGTGCCAGCAGTGAAGGAGTTTGGGATTCACCCCTCCACTTT.

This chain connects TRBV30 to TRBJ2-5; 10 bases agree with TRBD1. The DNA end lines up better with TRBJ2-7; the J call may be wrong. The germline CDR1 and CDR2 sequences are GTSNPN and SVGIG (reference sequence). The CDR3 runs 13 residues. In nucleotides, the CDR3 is TGTGCCTGGAGTGAGGGGACAGGGGCCGAGCAGTACTTC. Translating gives CAWSEGTGAEQYF.

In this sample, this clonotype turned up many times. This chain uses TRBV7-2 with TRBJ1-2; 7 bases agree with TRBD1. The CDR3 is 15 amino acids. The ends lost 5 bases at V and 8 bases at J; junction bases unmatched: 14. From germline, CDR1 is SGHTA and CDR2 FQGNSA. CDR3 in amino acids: CASSPQGVRAGGYTF. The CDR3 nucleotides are TGTGCCAGCAGCCCCCAGGGGGTTCGCGCGGGAGGCTACACCTTC. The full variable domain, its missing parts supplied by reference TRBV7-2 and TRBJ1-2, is GAGVSQSPSNKVTEKGKDVELRCDPISGHTALYWYRQSLGQGLEFLIYFQGNSAPDKSGLPSDRFSAERTGGSVSTLTIQRTQQEDSAVYLCASSPQGVRAGGYTFGSGTRLTVV.

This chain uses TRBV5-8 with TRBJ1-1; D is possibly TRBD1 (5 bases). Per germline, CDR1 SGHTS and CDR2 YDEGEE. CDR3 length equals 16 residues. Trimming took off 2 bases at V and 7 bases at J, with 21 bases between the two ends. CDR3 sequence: CASSFNPGALLLEAFF. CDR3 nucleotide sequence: TGTGCCAGCAGCTTTAATCCCGGGGCCCTCTTACTTGAAGCTTTCTTT. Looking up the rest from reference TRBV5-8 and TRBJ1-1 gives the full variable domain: EAGVTQSPTHLIKTRGQQATLRCSPISGHTSVYWYQQALGLGLQFLLWYDEGEERNRGNFPPRFSGRQFPNYSSELNVNALELEDSALYLCASSFNPGALLLEAFFGQGTRLTVV.

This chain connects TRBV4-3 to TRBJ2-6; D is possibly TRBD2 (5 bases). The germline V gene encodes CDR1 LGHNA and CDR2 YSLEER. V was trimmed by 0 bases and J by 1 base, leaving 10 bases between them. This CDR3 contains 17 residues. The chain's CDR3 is CASSQDEGPSGANVLTF. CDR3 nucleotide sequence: TGCGCCAGCAGCCAAGATGAGGGTCCGTCTGGGGCCAACGTCCTGACTTTC.

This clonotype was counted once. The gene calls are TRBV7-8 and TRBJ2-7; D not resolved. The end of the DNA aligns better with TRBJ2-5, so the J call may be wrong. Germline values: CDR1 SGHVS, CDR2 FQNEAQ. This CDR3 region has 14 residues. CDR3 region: CASSFGPSLGTQYF. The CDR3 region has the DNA TGTGCCAGCAGCTTTGGCCCGTCGTTGGGGACCCAGTACTTC.

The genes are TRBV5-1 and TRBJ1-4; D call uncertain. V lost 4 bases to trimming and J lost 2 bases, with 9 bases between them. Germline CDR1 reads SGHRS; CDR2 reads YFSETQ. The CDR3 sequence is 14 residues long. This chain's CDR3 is CASSRASTNEKLFF. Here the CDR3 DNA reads TGCGCCAGCAGCCGAGCTTCCACTAATGAAAAACTGTTTTTT.

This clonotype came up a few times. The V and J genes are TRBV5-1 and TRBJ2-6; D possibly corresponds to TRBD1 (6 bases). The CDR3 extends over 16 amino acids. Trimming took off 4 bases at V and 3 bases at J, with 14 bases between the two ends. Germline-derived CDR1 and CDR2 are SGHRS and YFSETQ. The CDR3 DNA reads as TGCGCCAGCAGCCGAACGACAGGAATTGGGGCCAACGTCCTGACTTTC. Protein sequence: CASSRTTGIGANVLTF.

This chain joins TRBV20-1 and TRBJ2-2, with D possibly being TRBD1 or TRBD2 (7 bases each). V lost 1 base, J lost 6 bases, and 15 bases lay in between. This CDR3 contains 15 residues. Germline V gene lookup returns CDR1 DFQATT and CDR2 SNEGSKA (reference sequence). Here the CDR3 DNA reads TGCAGTGCTAGAGGTGCAGGGAGGGGGCCCGGGGAGCTGTTTTTT. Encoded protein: CSARGAGRGPGELFF.

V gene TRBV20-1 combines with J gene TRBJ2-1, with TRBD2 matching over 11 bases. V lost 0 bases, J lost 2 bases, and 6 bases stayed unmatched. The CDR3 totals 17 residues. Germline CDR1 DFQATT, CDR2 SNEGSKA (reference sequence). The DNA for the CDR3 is TGCAGTGCTAGAGATGTCACTAGCGGGGGAACCTACAATGAGCAGTTCTTC. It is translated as CSARDVTSGGTYNEQFF.

The CDR3 region is CASSQGRGMEQFF. CDR3 sequence (DNA): TGTGCCAGCAGCCAAGGTAGGGGTATGGAGCAGTTCTTC. The chain joins TRBV3-1 to TRBJ2-1, with D perhaps TRBD1 (5 bases). CDR1 is LGHDT and CDR2 is YNNKEL in the germline V gene (reference sequence). The V end lost 1 base, the J end lost 10 bases, and 11 bases lay between the germline ends. The CDR3 runs 13 residues.

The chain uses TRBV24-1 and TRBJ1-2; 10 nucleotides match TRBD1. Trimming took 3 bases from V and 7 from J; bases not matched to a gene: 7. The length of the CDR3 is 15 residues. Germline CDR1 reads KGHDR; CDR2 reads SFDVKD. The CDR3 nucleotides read TGTGCCACCAGTGATCCCGGGACAGGGGTTCGTGGCTACACCTTC. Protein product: CATSDPGTGVRGYTF.

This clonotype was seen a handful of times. The DNA for the CDR3 is TGTGCCAGCAGTTTATCCCAAGACAGCCCCGACGCTTTCTTT. Translating it yields CASSLSQDSPDAFF. The V gene is TRBV27, the J gene TRBJ1-1; D is perhaps TRBD1 (5 bases). V was shortened by 0 bases and J by 11 bases, with 16 bases between the two germline ends. This CDR3 region has 14 residues. Germline V gene data show CDR1 as MNHEY and CDR2 as SMNVEV (reference sequence).

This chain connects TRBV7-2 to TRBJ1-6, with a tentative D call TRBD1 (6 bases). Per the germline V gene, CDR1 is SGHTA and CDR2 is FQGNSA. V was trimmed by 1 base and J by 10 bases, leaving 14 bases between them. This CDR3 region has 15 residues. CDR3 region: CASSLGRGGLSPLHF. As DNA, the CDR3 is TGTGCCAGCAGCTTAGGTAGAGGGGGATTGTCACCCCTCCACTTT.

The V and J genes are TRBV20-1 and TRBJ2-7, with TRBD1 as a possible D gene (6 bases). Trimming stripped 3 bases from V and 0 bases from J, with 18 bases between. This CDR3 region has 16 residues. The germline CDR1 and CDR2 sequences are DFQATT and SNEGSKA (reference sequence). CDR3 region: CSASPLSRTDSYEQYF. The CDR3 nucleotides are TGCAGTGCTAGCCCCCTCTCCCGGACAGACTCCTACGAGCAGTACTTC.

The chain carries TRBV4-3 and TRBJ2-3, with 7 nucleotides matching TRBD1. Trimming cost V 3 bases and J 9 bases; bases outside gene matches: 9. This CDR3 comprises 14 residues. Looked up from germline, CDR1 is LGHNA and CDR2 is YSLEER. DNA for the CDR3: TGCGCCAGCAGCCAGGACCGACAGGGTGCAACGCAGTATTTT. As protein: CASSQDRQGATQYF.

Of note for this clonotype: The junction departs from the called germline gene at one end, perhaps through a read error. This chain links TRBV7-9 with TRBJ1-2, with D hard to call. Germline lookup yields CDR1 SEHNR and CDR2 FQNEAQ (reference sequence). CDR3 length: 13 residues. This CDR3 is CVSSSVGFYGYTF. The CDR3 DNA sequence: TGTGTCAGCAGCTCAGTCGGGTTCTATGGTTACACCTTC.

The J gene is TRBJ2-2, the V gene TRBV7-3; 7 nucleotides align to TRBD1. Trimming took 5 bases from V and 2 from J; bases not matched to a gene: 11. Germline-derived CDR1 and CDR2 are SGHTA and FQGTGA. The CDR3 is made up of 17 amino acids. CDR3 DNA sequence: TGTGCCAGCAGCGTCAAAACAGGGGATAGTAACACCGGGGAGCTGTTTTTT. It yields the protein CASSVKTGDSNTGELFF.